This note documents a single T cell receptor (beta chain) sequence. This record belongs to a study of PD-L1 blockade in urothelial cancer. The patients had locally advanced or metastatic urothelial carcinoma. The CDR3 is made up of 14 amino acids. V lost 4 bases and J 5 bases, leaving 16 bases between the germline ends. Germline CDR1 is SGDLS and CDR2 is YYNGEE. This table comes from immunoSEQ multiplex PCR, and its TCRdb copy is limited to in-frame clones, with some not included. The sample contains tens of thousands of clones, around 86% of which appear only once. The TCR was taken from a man aged 60-69 years with urothelial cancer. The material sequenced was PBMCs, taken around atezolizumab (anti-PD-L1) treatment. This sequence joins TRBV9 and TRBJ2-7, with D perhaps matching TRBD1 (8 bases). CDR3 DNA sequence: TGTGCCAGCAGCCCCACAGGGGGAGGGAACGAGCAGTACTTC. It encodes CASSPTGGGNEQYF.